The T cell receptor (beta chain) described here comes from a study of CD8 T cells in Susac syndrome. Regarding this clonotype: Its antigen is currently unknown.

Random hexamers primed reverse transcription of roughly 0.5 to 1 ug RNA. TCRdb re-called the immunoSEQ multiplex PCR reads with MiXCR, one entry per CDR3 protein. This sample has 100,000 to 150,000 distinct CDR3 sequences; just under 95% occur once, and the top ten carry approximately 0.22%. General study findings and limits: Susac-specific public clones were found in total CD8+ and CD8+ TEMRA repertoires, numbering under 20 and five, respectively. The study found that Susac CD8+ clonal expansion peaked in TEMRA cells and active patients.

The sequence derives from a human donor with Susac syndrome. Sequenced material: CD8+ T cells from PBMCs.

The CDR3 sequence: CSATREPGSTGELFF. CDR3 bases: TGCAGTGCTACCCGCGAGCCAGGGAGTACCGGGGAGCTGTTTTTT. This rearrangement joins TRBV20-1 to TRBJ2-2; D is perhaps TRBD1 or TRBD2 (5 bases each). V was clipped by 4 bases and J by 5 bases, with 17 bases between them. The germline V gene has CDR1 DFQATT and CDR2 SNEGSKA (reference sequence). The CDR3 length is 15 residues.